The next 5 T cell receptor beta chains were all read from a single sample in a study of T-cell reconstitution after alpha-beta-depleted transplantation in children (dated by TCRdb to about 2016). Libraries came from PCR. The sample was run on an Illumina HiSeq 2500. Molecular barcoding was employed in the preparation of TCR libraries, with unique molecular identifiers being used to normalize TCRbeta repertoire quantification. TCRdb reworked the public reads: Q25 trimming with fastp, MiXCR clone assembly, productive beta chains retained. Records with the same CDR3 protein are collapsed into one entry carrying the most frequent genes and DNA. The sample table shows fewer than 550,000 distinct CDR3 sequences, and roughly 11% are seen once. The ten biggest clones cover 14% of the sample. The treatment or condition label here, explained by the study, means: allogeneic hematopoietic cell transplantation with graft depleted of TCRalphabeta T cells and CD19 B cells.

This specimen was PBMCs, mostly from graft donor cells, taken 180 days after TCRalphabeta/CD19-depleted stem cell transplant. These receptors originate from a female patient aged 2-9 years who had a stem cell transplant for aplastic anemia, so the T cells may come from the graft donor.

The chain combines TRBV3-1 with TRBJ1-2; D gene uncertain. The ends were cut back, 0 bases at V and 8 bases at J, with 10 bases in the middle. The CDR3 has 13 residues. The V gene's germline CDR1 is LGHDT and CDR2 YNNKEL (reference sequence). The CDR3 region has the DNA TGTGCCAGCAGCCAAGATCACCGCGGAGGCTACACCTTC. As protein: CASSQDHRGGYTF.

This clonotype was seen a few times. The chain couples TRBV3-1 to TRBJ2-5; perhaps TRBD2 as D (6 bases). The germline gives CDR1 LGHDT, CDR2 YNNKEL (reference sequence). This CDR3 is 15 amino acids long. V was trimmed by 1 base and J by 2 bases, leaving 11 bases between them. CDR3: CASSQVPGVQETQYF. The CDR3 DNA follows: TGTGCCAGCAGCCAAGTTCCGGGAGTTCAAGAGACCCAGTACTTC.

The gene calls are TRBV7-8 and TRBJ2-1, with 13 bases fitting TRBD2. V was pared by 5 bases and J by 9 bases, with 10 bases of the junction left unmatched. The CDR3 length is 16 residues. CDR1 SGHVS and CDR2 FQNEAQ come from the germline V gene. The CDR3, as DNA: TGTGCCAGCAGCGTGTACGGGACTAGCGGGACACGTGAGCAGTTCTTC. It codes for CASSVYGTSGTREQFF.

The gene calls are TRBV28 and TRBJ1-4; the D gene is possibly TRBD1 (5 bases). Germline loops: CDR1 MDHEN, CDR2 SYDVKM. The CDR3 covers 15 residues. Trimming removed 5 bases from V and 4 bases from J, with 14 bases in between. The CDR3 DNA reads TGTGCCAGCAGTCCCGAGGGGTATAGTAATGAAAAACTGTTTTTT. It is translated as CASSPEGYSNEKLFF.

This clonotype was counted only a few times. This rearrangement joins TRBV2 to TRBJ2-3; a possible D gene is TRBD1 (6 bases). The germline V and J ends were trimmed by 6 bases and 4 bases, with 11 bases remaining between them. Germline V gene sequence: CDR1 SNHLY, CDR2 FYNNEI. The CDR3 totals 13 residues. The CDR3 DNA is TGTGCCAGCAGGGCCACAGGGCCAGATACGCAGTATTTT. Translated, it gives CASRATGPDTQYF.